A single sample is the source of the 20 T cell receptor beta chains below, sequenced in a study of T-cell reconstitution after alpha-beta-depleted transplantation in children. The library targeted TCRbeta and was prepared with unique molecular identifiers. Each CDR3 protein is one row after TCRdb ran MiXCR on the PCR reads. The repertoire holds hundreds of thousands of distinct CDR3 sequences, with around 15% as singletons. The sequencing used PBMCs, mostly from graft donor cells, collected 360 days after TCRalphabeta/CD19-depleted stem cell transplant. The source of these receptors is a male patient aged 2-9 years who had a stem cell transplant for acute lymphoblastic leukemia, so the T cells may come from the graft donor.

The V call is TRBV7-6, the J call TRBJ2-3, with D unclear. The CDR3 sequence is 16 residues long. Trimming shortened V by 0 bases and J by 3 bases, and 13 bases separated the two germline ends. Germline CDR1 is SGHVS and CDR2 is FNYEAQ. In nucleotides, the CDR3 is TGTGCCAGCAGCTTAGCGGGCCTTCAATTTACAGATACGCAGTATTTT. Its translation is CASSLAGLQFTDTQYF.

This clonotype has more than one count but fewer than ten. V gene TRBV12-3 or TRBV12-4 combines with J gene TRBJ2-5, with D perhaps being TRBD1 or TRBD2 (5 bases each). CDR3 size: 12 residues. V was trimmed by 8 bases and J by 2 bases, leaving 9 bases between them. CDR3 DNA sequence: TGTGCCAGCGGGGACCCTCAAGAGACCCAGTACTTC. This sequence encodes CASGDPQETQYF.

Only a few counts were recorded for this clonotype. The rearrangement uses TRBV12-3 or TRBV12-4 and TRBJ2-7; D gene ambiguous. The V gene lost 3 bases and the J gene lost 3 bases, with 12 bases spanning the gap. The CDR3 spans 14 residues. Here the CDR3 DNA reads TGTGCCAGCAGTTTGCCTAACAATTACTACGAGCAGTACTTC. Protein product: CASSLPNNYYEQYF.

The table lists this clonotype with many counts. The CDR3 region is CASSSGTSGSGETQYF. The CDR3, as DNA: TGTGCCAGCAGCTCAGGGACTAGCGGCTCTGGGGAGACCCAGTACTTC. The chain couples TRBV5-4 to TRBJ2-5, with 11 bases that match TRBD2. Trimming took 3 bases from V and 5 from J; bases not matched to a gene: 9. In germline, CDR1 is SGHNT, CDR2 YYREEE (reference sequence). The CDR3 is 16 amino acids. Looking up the rest from reference TRBV5-4 and TRBJ2-5 gives the full variable domain: ETGVTQSPTHLIKTRGQQVTLRCSSQSGHNTVSWYQQALGQGPQFIFQYYREEENGRGNFPPRFSGLQFPNYSSELNVNALELDDSALYLCASSSGTSGSGETQYFGPGTRLLVL.

This clonotype was counted between two and nine times. The rearrangement joins TRBV28 to TRBJ2-2; 10 bases are shared with TRBD1. There are 15 residues in the CDR3. Per the germline V gene, CDR1 is MDHEN and CDR2 is SYDVKM. The trim removed 2 bases at V and 5 bases at J, leaving 2 bases unmatched. CDR3 in DNA: TGTGCCAGCAGTTTAGGGGGACAGGGGACCGGGGAGCTGTTTTTT. This codes for CASSLGGQGTGELFF. Full variable domain (remainder filled in from reference TRBV28 and TRBJ2-2): DVKVTQSSRYLVKRTGEKVFLECVQDMDHENMFWYRQDPGLGLRLIYFSYDVKMKEKGDIPEGYSVSREKKERFSLILESASTNQTSMYLCASSLGGQGTGELFFGEGSRLTVL.

The sample holds a few counts of this clonotype. The chain carries TRBV12-3 or TRBV12-4 and TRBJ2-1, with 11 nucleotides matching TRBD2. V was pared by 9 bases and J by 6 bases, with 7 bases of the junction left unmatched. This CDR3 comprises 14 residues. CDR3 sequence reads: CASISGRGGNEQFF. CDR3 bases: TGTGCCAGTATTAGCGGGAGGGGCGGCAATGAGCAGTTCTTC.

This chain joins TRBV5-1 and TRBJ2-2, with D perhaps matching TRBD1 (6 bases). From germline, CDR1 is SGHRS and CDR2 YFSETQ. V gave up 1 base and J gave up 0 bases, with 7 bases separating them. This CDR3 spans 15 amino acids. The CDR3 DNA reads TGCGCCAGCAGCTTGTGGACAGCGAACACCGGGGAGCTGTTTTTT. Protein sequence: CASSLWTANTGELFF.

In its sample, this clonotype was seen a few times. CDR3 sequence (DNA): TGTGCCAGCAGCCTTAGGACAGGGCGGGGCACCGGGGAGCTGTTTTTT. This gives the protein CASSLRTGRGTGELFF. The V gene is TRBV12-3 or TRBV12-4, the J gene TRBJ2-2, with 8 bases aligning to TRBD1. The CDR3 loop spans 16 amino acids. With 6 bases clipped from V and 4 bases from J, the junction kept 10 bases outside the gene matches.

This clonotype was seen a handful of times. This chain connects TRBV5-6 to TRBJ2-2; D gene ambiguous. The germline gives CDR1 SGHDT, CDR2 YYEEEE. This CDR3 has 15 residues. Between the trimmed V and J ends, which lost 4 bases and 0 bases, there was a span of 10 bases. Here the CDR3 DNA reads TGTGCCAGCAGCCCGCCGTACGCGAACACCGGGGAGCTGTTTTTT. Protein product: CASSPPYANTGELFF.

The gene calls are TRBV11-1 and TRBJ2-7, with TRBD2 matching over 11 bases. The CDR3 spans 18 residues. Looked up from germline, CDR1 is SGHAT and CDR2 is FQDESV (reference sequence). V lost 3 bases and J lost 4; bases outside the gene matches: 14. This CDR3 reads CASSFSPRLAGGGYEQYF. The CDR3 coding sequence is TGTGCCAGCAGCTTCTCGCCCCGTCTAGCGGGAGGCGGGTACGAGCAGTACTTC. The variable domain in full, with the rest retrieved from reference TRBV11-1 and TRBJ2-7, is EAEVAQSPRYKITEKSQAVAFWCDPISGHATLYWYRQILGQGPELLVQFQDESVVDDSQLPKDRFSAERLKGVDSTLKIQPAELGDSAMYLCASSFSPRLAGGGYEQYFGPGTRLTVT.

The table lists this clonotype with a few counts. This rearrangement joins TRBV9 to TRBJ2-2, with 9 nucleotides matching TRBD2. The CDR3 totals 17 residues. The V segment lost 0 bases and the J segment 1 base; nucleotides outside the gene matches: 4. The V gene's germline CDR1 is SGDLS and CDR2 YYNGEE. This CDR3 is CASSVGWTSENTGELFF. The CDR3 DNA sequence: TGTGCCAGCAGCGTAGGATGGACTAGCGAGAACACCGGGGAGCTGTTTTTT.

This chain joins TRBV20-1 and TRBJ2-5; 7 bases are shared with TRBD1. J was trimmed by 2 bases and V by 0 bases; bases with no gene match: 6. The CDR3 has 15 amino acids. Germline lookup yields CDR1 DFQATT and CDR2 SNEGSKA (reference sequence). The CDR3 is CSARDLGTVQETQYF. The CDR3 nucleotides read TGCAGTGCTAGAGATCTCGGGACAGTACAAGAGACCCAGTACTTC.

This clonotype came up a few times. The chain employs TRBV4-1 and TRBJ2-3; either TRBD1 or TRBD2 may supply D (5 bases each). CDR3 size: 13 residues. The V end was cut by 6 bases, the J end by 1 base, with 8 bases between. Looked up from germline, CDR1 is MGHRA and CDR2 is YSYEKL. CDR3 in amino acids: CASSMGGTDTQYF. The CDR3 coding sequence is TGCGCCAGCAGTATGGGGGGCACAGATACGCAGTATTTT.

This clonotype was counted a few times. This chain uses TRBV4-3 with TRBJ1-2; D perhaps matches TRBD1 (5 bases). The CDR3 has 14 amino acids. Germline CDR1 and CDR2: LGHNA and YSLEER. The V end lost 1 base, the J end lost 4 bases, and 10 bases lay between the germline ends. The DNA for the CDR3 is TGCGCCAGCAGCCAAGGACCGGGGGGCTATGGCTACACCTTC. Translating it yields CASSQGPGGYGYTF.

CDR3 residues: CASSPDRGMEAFF. The CDR3 DNA is TGTGCCAGCTCCCCGGACAGGGGGATGGAAGCTTTCTTT. The genes are TRBV18 and TRBJ1-1; 10 bases are shared with TRBD1. This CDR3 spans 13 amino acids. Germline V gene sequence: CDR1 KGHSH, CDR2 LQKENI. V was pared by 6 bases and J by 8 bases, with 6 bases of the junction left unmatched. The whole variable domain, filled in from reference TRBV18 and TRBJ1-1, reads NAGVMQNPRHLVRRRGQEARLRCSPMKGHSHVYWYRQLPEEGLKFMVYLQKENIIDESGMPKERFSAEFPKEGPSILRIQQVVRGDSAAYFCASSPDRGMEAFFGQGTRLTVV.

This clonotype was detected a few times. This rearrangement joins TRBV21-1 to TRBJ1-5. TRBV21-1 is classified as a pseudogene. This CDR3 is 15 amino acids long. The CDR3 DNA sequence: TGTGCCAGCAGCAAGGAATTGGACAGAAATCAGCCCCAGCATTTT. Its protein product is CASSKELDRNQPQHF.

This clonotype was observed a handful of times. The V and J genes are TRBV7-2 and TRBJ1-4; tentative D call: TRBD1 (6 bases). Trimming removed 5 bases from V and 3 bases from J, with 13 bases in between. Germline values: CDR1 SGHTA, CDR2 FQGNSA. The CDR3 length is 15 residues. Here the CDR3 DNA reads TGTGCCAGCAGCCTTTGGGGGGGCCCTAATGAAAAACTGTTTTTT. It specifies CASSLWGGPNEKLFF. The entire variable domain, with the rest obtained from reference TRBV7-2 and TRBJ1-4, is as follows: GAGVSQSPSNKVTEKGKDVELRCDPISGHTALYWYRQSLGQGLEFLIYFQGNSAPDKSGLPSDRFSAERTGGSVSTLTIQRTQQEDSAVYLCASSLWGGPNEKLFFGSGTQLSVL.

The chain uses TRBV7-8 and TRBJ2-7; 7 bases are shared with TRBD1. Germline CDR1 SGHVS, CDR2 FQNEAQ. With 0 bases clipped from V and 1 base from J, the junction kept 9 bases outside the gene matches. This CDR3 is built from 17 residues. The CDR3 sequence: CASSLADVLTGSYEQYF. In DNA form, the CDR3 reads TGTGCCAGCAGCTTAGCTGACGTCTTGACAGGGTCCTACGAGCAGTACTTC. Based on the CDR3 plus reference TRBV7-8 and TRBJ2-7, the full variable domain is GAGVSQSPRYKVAKRGQDVALRCDPISGHVSLFWYQQALGQGPEFLTYFQNEAQLDKSGLPSDRFFAERPEGSVSTLKIQRTQQEDSAVYLCASSLADVLTGSYEQYFGPGTRLTVT.

This chain joins TRBV7-9 and TRBJ2-1, with D unresolved. Per germline, CDR1 SEHNR and CDR2 FQNEAQ (reference sequence). The CDR3 spans 14 residues. V was pared by 2 bases and J by 8 bases, with 13 bases between. The CDR3 sequence is CASSLSPSQDEQFF. The CDR3 DNA is TGTGCCAGCAGCTTAAGCCCCTCCCAGGATGAGCAGTTCTTC.

In its sample, this clonotype was seen a few times. The chain carries TRBV29-1 and TRBJ2-1, with 7 bases lining up with TRBD2. The CDR3 totals 11 residues. Germline CDR1 and CDR2: SQVTM and ANQGSEA. Trimming cost V 4 bases and J 12 bases; bases outside gene matches: 6. CDR3: CSVVYGGRQFF. The CDR3 DNA reads TGCAGCGTTGTTTACGGCGGGAGGCAGTTCTTC.